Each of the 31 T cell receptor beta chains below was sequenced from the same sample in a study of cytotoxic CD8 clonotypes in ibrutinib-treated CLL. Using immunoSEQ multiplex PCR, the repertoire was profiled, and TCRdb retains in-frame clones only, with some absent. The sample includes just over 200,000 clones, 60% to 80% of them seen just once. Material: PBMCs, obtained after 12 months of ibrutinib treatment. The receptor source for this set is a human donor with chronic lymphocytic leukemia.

In nucleotides, the CDR3 is TGTGCCAGCAGTTGGTTGGGATTGCAGTACTTC. The encoded protein is CASSWLGLQYF. This sequence joins TRBV6-1 and TRBJ2-7; unclear D gene. The CDR3 runs to 11 residues. Trimming took off 5 bases at V and 9 bases at J, with 11 bases between the two ends. From germline, CDR1 is MNHNS and CDR2 SASEGT.

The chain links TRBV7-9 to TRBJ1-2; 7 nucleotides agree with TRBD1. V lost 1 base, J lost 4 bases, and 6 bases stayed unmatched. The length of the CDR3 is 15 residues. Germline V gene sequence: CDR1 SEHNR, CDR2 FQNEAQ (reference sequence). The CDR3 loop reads CASSLGQGGGYGYTF. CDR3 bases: TGTGCCAGCAGCTTAGGACAGGGAGGTGGCTATGGCTACACCTTC.

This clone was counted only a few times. The chain's CDR3 is CASSPDRQDQPQHF. The CDR3 region has the DNA TGTGCCAGCTCACCGGACAGGCAGGATCAGCCCCAGCATTTT. The chain carries TRBV18 and TRBJ1-5, with 7 nucleotides matching TRBD1. Losses at the gene ends were 3 bases for V and 5 bases for J; bases not matched to a gene: 4. Germline V gives CDR1 KGHSH, CDR2 LQKENI. This CDR3 contains 14 residues. Full variable domain (remainder filled in from reference TRBV18 and TRBJ1-5): NAGVMQNPRHLVRRRGQEARLRCSPMKGHSHVYWYRQLPEEGLKFMVYLQKENIIDESGMPKERFSAEFPKEGPSILRIQQVVRGDSAAYFCASSPDRQDQPQHFGDGTRLSIL.

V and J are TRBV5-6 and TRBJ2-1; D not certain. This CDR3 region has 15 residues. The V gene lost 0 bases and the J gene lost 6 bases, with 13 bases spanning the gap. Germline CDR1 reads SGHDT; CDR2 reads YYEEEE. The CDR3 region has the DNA TGTGCCAGCAGCTTGGGTCGCGGATTTCGCAATGAGCAGTTCTTC. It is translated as CASSLGRGFRNEQFF.

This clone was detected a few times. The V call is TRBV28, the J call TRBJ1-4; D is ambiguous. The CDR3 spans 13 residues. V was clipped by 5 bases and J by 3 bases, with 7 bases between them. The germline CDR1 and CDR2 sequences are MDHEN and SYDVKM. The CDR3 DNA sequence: TGTGCCAGCAGTAGGGCACCTAATGAAAAACTGTTTTTT. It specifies CASSRAPNEKLFF.

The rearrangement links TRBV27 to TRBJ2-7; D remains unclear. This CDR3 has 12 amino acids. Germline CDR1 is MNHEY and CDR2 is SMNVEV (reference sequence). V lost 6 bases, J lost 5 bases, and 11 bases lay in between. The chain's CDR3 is CASRPPGHEQYF. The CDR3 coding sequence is TGTGCCAGCAGGCCTCCGGGTCACGAGCAGTACTTC.

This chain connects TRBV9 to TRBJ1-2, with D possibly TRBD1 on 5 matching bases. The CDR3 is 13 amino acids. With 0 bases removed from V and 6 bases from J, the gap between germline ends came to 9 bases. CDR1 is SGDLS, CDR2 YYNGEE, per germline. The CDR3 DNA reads TGTGCCAGCAGCGTAGGGGCGGGGGATGGCTACACCTTC. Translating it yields CASSVGAGDGYTF. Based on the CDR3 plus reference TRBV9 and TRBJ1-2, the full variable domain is DSGVTQTPKHLITATGQRVTLRCSPRSGDLSVYWYQQSLDQGLQFLIQYYNGEERAKGNILERFSAQQFPDLHSELNLSSLELGDSALYFCASSVGAGDGYTFGSGTRLTVV.

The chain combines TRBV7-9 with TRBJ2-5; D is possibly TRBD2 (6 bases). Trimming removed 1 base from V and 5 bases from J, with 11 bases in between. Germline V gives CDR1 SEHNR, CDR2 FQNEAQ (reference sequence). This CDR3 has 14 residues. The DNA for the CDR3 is TGTGCCAGCAGCTTAGTCGGGGGTCGTGAGACCCAGTACTTC. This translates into CASSLVGGRETQYF.

Here the CDR3 DNA reads TGTGCCAGCTCACCTAGCGGGCTTAGCACAGATACGCAGTATTTT. Residues: CASSPSGLSTDTQYF. V is TRBV18 and J is TRBJ2-3; 7 nucleotides match TRBD2. The CDR3 length is 15 residues. With 3 bases clipped from V and 0 bases from J, the junction kept 3 bases outside the gene matches. Germline V lookup: CDR1 KGHSH, CDR2 LQKENI.

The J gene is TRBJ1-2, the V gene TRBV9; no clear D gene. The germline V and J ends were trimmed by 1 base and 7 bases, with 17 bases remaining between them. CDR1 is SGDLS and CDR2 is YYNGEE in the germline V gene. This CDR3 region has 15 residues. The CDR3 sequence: CASSVRWTNQGGYTF. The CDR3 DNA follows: TGTGCCAGCAGCGTAAGGTGGACCAACCAAGGTGGCTACACCTTC.

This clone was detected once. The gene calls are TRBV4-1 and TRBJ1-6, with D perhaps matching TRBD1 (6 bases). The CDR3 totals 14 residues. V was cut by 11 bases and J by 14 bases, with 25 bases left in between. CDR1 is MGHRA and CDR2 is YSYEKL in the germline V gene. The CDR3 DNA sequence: TGCGCCTCGAAATCCCAGGGGCCCCTTTCGGCCCTCCACTTT. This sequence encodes CASKSQGPLSALHF.

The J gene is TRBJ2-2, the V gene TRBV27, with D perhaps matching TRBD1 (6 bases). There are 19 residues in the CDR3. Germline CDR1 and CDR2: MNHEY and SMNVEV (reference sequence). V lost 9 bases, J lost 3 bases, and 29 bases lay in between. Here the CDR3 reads CARDTSGTNIGQDTGELFF. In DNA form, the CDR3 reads TGTGCCAGGGATACGTCCGGGACAAATATAGGGCAGGACACCGGGGAGCTGTTTTTT.

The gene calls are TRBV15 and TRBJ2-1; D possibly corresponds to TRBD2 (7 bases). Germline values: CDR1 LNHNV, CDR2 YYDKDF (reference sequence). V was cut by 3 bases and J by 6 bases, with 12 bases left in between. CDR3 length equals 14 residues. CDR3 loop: CATSRSAGANEQFF. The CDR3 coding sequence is TGTGCCACCAGCAGGAGTGCGGGGGCCAATGAGCAGTTCTTC. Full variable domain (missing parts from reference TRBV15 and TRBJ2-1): DAMVIQNPRYQVTQFGKPVTLSCSQTLNHNVMYWYQQKSSQAPKLLFHYYDKDFNNEADTPDNFQSRRPNTSFCFLDIRSPGLGDTAMYLCATSRSAGANEQFFGPGTRLTVL.

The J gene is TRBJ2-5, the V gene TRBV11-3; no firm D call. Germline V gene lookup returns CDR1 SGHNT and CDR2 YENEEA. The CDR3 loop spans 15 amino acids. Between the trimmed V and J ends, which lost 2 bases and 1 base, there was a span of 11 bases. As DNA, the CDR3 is TGTGCCAGCAGCTTAAGCTGGGATTCCCAAGAGACCCAGTACTTC. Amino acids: CASSLSWDSQETQYF.

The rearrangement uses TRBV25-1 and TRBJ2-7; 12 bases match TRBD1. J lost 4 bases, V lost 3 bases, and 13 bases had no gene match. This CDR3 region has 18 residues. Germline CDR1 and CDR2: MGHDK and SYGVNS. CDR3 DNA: TGTGCCAGCAGTGATGGTCCGGGACAGGGGGCCTCACTATACGAGCAGTACTTC. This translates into CASSDGPGQGASLYEQYF.

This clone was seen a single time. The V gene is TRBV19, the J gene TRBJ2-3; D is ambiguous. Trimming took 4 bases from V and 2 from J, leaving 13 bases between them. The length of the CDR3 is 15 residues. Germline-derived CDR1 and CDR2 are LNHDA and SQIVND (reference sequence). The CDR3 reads CASSKRWAPTDTQYF. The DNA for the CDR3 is TGTGCCAGTAGTAAAAGGTGGGCCCCCACAGATACGCAGTATTTT.

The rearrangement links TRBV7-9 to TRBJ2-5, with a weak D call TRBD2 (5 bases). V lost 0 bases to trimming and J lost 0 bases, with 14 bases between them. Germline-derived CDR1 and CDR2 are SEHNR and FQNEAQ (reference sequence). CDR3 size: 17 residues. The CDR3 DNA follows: TGTGCCAGCAGCTTAGCTTCCGGGGTTAGGTACCAAGAGACCCAGTACTTC. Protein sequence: CASSLASGVRYQETQYF.

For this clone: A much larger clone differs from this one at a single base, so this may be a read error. The CDR3, as DNA: TGTGCCAACAGTGACGGCGCGGGAGCCTCCTACGAGCAGTACTTC. It codes for CANSDGAGASYEQYF. The chain employs TRBV6-1 and TRBJ2-7, with TRBD2 identical over 7 bases. The CDR3 loop spans 15 amino acids. Germline V gene lookup returns CDR1 MNHNS and CDR2 SASEGT.

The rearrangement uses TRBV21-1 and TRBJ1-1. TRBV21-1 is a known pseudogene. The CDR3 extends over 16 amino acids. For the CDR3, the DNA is TGTGCCAGCAGAGGCCAGCTAGCTACAATTCGCACTGAAGCTTTCTTT. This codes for CASRGQLATIRTEAFF.

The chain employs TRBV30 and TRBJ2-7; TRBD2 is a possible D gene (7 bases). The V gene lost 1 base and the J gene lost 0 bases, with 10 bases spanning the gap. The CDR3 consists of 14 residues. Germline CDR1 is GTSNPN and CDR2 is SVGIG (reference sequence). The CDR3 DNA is TGTGCCTGGAGTGGAGGGGGGGACTCCTACGAGCAGTACTTC. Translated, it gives CAWSGGGDSYEQYF.

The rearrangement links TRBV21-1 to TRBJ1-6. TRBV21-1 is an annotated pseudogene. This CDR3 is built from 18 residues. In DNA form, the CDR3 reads TGTGCCAGCAGTCCCCTCGGGGGGAAAATAGCCCGAGATTCACCCCTCCACTTT. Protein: CASSPLGGKIARDSPLHF.

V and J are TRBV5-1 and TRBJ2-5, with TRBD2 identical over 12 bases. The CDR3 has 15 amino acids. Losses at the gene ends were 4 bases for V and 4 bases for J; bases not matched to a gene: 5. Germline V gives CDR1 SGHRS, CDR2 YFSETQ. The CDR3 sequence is CASSTGLAGGETQYF. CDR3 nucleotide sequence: TGCGCCAGCAGCACGGGACTAGCGGGTGGAGAGACCCAGTACTTC.

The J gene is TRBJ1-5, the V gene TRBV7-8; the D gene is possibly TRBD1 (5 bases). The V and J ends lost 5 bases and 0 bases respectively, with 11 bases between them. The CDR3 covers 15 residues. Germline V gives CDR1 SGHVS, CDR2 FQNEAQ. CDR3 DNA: TGTGCCAGCAGCCAAGACAGCTATAGCAATCAGCCCCAGCATTTT. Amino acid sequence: CASSQDSYSNQPQHF.

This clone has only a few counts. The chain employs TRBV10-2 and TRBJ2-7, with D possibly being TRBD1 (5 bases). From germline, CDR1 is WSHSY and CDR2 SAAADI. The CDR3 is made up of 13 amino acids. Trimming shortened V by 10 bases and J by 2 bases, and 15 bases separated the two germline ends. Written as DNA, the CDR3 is TGCGCCACCACGCTTTCAGGGCCCTACGAGCAGTACTTC. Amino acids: CATTLSGPYEQYF.

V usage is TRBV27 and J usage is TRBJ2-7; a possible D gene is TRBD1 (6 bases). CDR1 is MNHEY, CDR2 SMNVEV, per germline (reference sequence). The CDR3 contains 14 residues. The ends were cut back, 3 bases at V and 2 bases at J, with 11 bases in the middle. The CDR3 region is CASSLSRGAYEQYF. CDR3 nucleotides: TGTGCCAGCAGTTTGTCCAGGGGCGCCTACGAGCAGTACTTC.

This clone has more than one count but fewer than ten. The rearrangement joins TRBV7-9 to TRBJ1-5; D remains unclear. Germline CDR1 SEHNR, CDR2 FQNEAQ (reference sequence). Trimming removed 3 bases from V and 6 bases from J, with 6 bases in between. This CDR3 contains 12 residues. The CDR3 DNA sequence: TGTGCCAGCAGCTTTGGGTTTCAGCCCCAGCATTTT. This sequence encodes CASSFGFQPQHF. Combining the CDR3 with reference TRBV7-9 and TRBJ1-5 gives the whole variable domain DTGVSQNPRHKITKRGQNVTFRCDPISEHNRLYWYRQTLGQGPEFLTYFQNEAQLEKSRLLSDRFSAERPKGSFSTLEIQRTEQGDSAMYLCASSFGFQPQHFGDGTRLSIL.

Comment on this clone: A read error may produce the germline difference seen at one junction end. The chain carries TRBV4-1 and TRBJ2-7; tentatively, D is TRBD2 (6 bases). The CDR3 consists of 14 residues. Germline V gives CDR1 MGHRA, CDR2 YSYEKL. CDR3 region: CASSQEDYSYEQYF. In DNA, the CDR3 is TGCGCCAGCAGTCAAGAGGACTACTCCTACGAGCAGTACTTC.

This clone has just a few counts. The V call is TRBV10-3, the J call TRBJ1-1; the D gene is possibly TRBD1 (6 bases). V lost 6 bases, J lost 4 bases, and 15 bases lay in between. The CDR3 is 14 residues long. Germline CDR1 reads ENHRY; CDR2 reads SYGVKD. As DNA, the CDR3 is TGTGCCATCAGCCGAGGGGAGGGGGGCACTGAAGCTTTCTTT. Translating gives CAISRGEGGTEAFF.

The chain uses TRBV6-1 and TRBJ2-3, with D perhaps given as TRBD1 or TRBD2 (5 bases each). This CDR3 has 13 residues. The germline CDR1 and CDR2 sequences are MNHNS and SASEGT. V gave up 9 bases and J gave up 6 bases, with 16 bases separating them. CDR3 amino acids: CASRGRVEDTQYF. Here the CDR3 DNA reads TGTGCCAGTCGGGGCAGAGTGGAGGATACGCAGTATTTT.

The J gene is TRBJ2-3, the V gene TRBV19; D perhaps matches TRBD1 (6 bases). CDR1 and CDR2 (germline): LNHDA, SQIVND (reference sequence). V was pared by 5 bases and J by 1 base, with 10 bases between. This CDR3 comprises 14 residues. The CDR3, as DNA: TGTGCCAGTAGTTTGCAGGGGCGCACAGATACGCAGTATTTT. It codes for CASSLQGRTDTQYF.

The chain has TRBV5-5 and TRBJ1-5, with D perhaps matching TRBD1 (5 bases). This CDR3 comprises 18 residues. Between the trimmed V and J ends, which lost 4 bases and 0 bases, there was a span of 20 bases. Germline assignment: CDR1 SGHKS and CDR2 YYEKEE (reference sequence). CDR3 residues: CASSQFVVTDYSNQPQHF. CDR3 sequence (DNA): TGTGCCAGCAGCCAGTTCGTAGTGACAGACTATAGCAATCAGCCCCAGCATTTT.